The 7 T cell receptor beta chains presented below share a single source sample, sequenced in a study of cytomegalovirus exposure and HLA in healthy donors. The primer mix had 60 Vbeta and 13 Jbeta primers. Method: immunoSEQ multiplex PCR; TCRdb's copy keeps in-frame clones and lacks some. Among some 120,000 clones, 77% were seen once, and the ten largest hold 9.5% to 15%. Source material: PBMCs. These receptor sequences come from a woman between 40 and 50 years old in good health and CMV-seropositive.

This sequence joins TRBV2 and TRBJ2-7; TRBD1 aligns across 9 bases. Germline trimming cut 6 bases from V and 6 bases from J; bases unmatched to any gene: 9. Germline V gives CDR1 SNHLY, CDR2 FYNNEI. The CDR3 totals 14 residues. The CDR3 here is CASRGGTGTSEQYF. As DNA, the CDR3 is TGTGCCAGCAGGGGGGGGACAGGGACGAGCGAGCAGTACTTC.

Comments on this clone: Germline is not matched at one junction end, which may reflect a read error. The identical CDR3 is also encoded by other nucleotide sequences in the sample. The V call is TRBV29-1, the J call TRBJ2-5; 8 bases are a match to TRBD2. The germline V gene has CDR1 SQVTM and CDR2 ANQGSEA. This CDR3 region has 13 residues. The CDR3 here is CSVGREVRETQYF. Written as DNA, the CDR3 is TGCAGCGTTGGGCGGGAGGTGAGAGAGACTCAGTACTTC.

The chain employs TRBV19 and TRBJ2-3, with 7 bases aligning to TRBD2. The germline gives CDR1 LNHDA, CDR2 SQIVND (reference sequence). Trimming cost V 3 bases and J 0 bases; bases outside gene matches: 6. CDR3 size: 16 residues. The chain's CDR3 is CASSMRGNPSTDTQYF. CDR3 sequence (DNA): TGTGCCAGTAGTATGCGGGGGAATCCTAGCACAGATACGCAGTATTTT.

This chain joins TRBV28 and TRBJ1-4; 8 nucleotides match TRBD1. The CDR3 runs to 14 residues. With V trimmed by 2 bases and J by 8 bases, 4 bases remained unmatched. The germline CDR1 and CDR2 sequences are MDHEN and SYDVKM. CDR3 bases: TGTGCCAGCAGTTTACAGGGGGCAGGAGAAAAACTGTTTTTT. It specifies CASSLQGAGEKLFF.

This clone was detected only once. The V gene is TRBV21-1, the J gene TRBJ2-7; TRBD1, the table's D call, was not compared with the DNA. TRBV21-1 is termed a pseudogene. The CDR3 length is 17 residues. CDR3 bases: TGTGCCAGCAGCAAAGCTCCAGGACAGGGGGTAACCTACGAGCAGTACTTC. This codes for CASSKAPGQGVTYEQYF.

The chain couples TRBV6-1 to TRBJ1-5; D call uncertain. The V end was cut by 4 bases, the J end by 10 bases, with 8 bases between. The CDR3 is made up of 11 amino acids. CDR1 and CDR2 from the germline V gene are MNHNS and SASEGT. The chain's CDR3 is CASSGATPQHF. The CDR3, as DNA: TGTGCCAGCAGTGGGGCAACACCCCAGCATTTT.

The chain joins TRBV4-2 to TRBJ2-6; no definite D call. CDR1 and CDR2 from the germline V gene are LGHNA and YNFKEQ. The CDR3 loop spans 16 amino acids. Trimming stripped 4 bases from V and 0 bases from J, with 10 bases between. For the CDR3, the DNA is TGTGCCAGCAGCCGAGGTACCGTCTCTGGGGCCAACGTCCTGACTTTC. Encoded protein: CASSRGTVSGANVLTF.